A selection of T cell receptor beta chains follows, all from one sample in a study of blood T cell repertoires in COVID-19. Only in-frame clones appear in the TCRdb table, and some are missing; sequencing was by immunoSEQ multiplex PCR. Seen here are approximately 300,000 clones, 85% observed once, and the top ten hold approximately 1.9%. Sequenced material: PBMCs or T cells enriched from blood (not recorded which). These receptors were taken from a woman aged 25 to 45 who had been exposed to COVID-19. The CDR3 runs from the conserved cysteine through the conserved F or W. Fields, in order: CDR3 protein, CDR3 DNA, V gene, D gene, J gene, clone size. The D gene is left open where the match is weak. Where a row states a size, it is once, few, many or the class of an expanded clone; other rows omit it.

cdr3_aa: CASSAGGRDGYTF
cdr3_nt: TGTGCCAGCAGCGCGGGTGGCCGGGATGGCTACACCTTC
v_call: TRBV9
d_call: .
j_call: TRBJ1-2
clone_size: .

cdr3_aa: CAWSGGGGNQPQHF
cdr3_nt: TGTGCCTGGAGTGGAGGGGGCGGGAATCAGCCCCAGCATTTT
v_call: TRBV30
d_call: TRBD1
j_call: TRBJ1-5
clone_size: .

cdr3_aa: CASSQVQGLYGYTF
cdr3_nt: TGTGCCAGCAGCCAAGTACAGGGCCTCTATGGCTACACCTTC
v_call: TRBV3-1/TRBV3-2
d_call: .
j_call: TRBJ1-2
clone_size: few

cdr3_aa: CASSLDVGDTDTQYF
cdr3_nt: TGTGCCAGCAGCTTAGATGTGGGAGACACAGATACGCAGTATTTT
v_call: TRBV7-2
d_call: .
j_call: TRBJ2-3
clone_size: once

cdr3_aa: CASSANRGPYNEQFF
cdr3_nt: TGTGCCAGCAGCGCCAACAGGGGGCCGTACAATGAGCAGTTCTTC
v_call: TRBV7-8
d_call: TRBD1
j_call: TRBJ2-1
clone_size: .

cdr3_aa: CASSSGPGIEAFF
cdr3_nt: TGTGCCAGCAGCTCGGGCCCGGGGATTGAAGCTTTCTTT
v_call: TRBV7-8
d_call: .
j_call: TRBJ1-1
clone_size: .

cdr3_aa: CASSRTSGGLTNEQFF
cdr3_nt: TGTGCCAGCAGCCGGACGTCGGGGGGCCTTACAAATGAGCAGTTCTTC
v_call: TRBV7-6
d_call: .
j_call: TRBJ2-1
clone_size: .

cdr3_aa: CASSSTVSPLHF
cdr3_nt: TGTGCCAGCAGTTCCACAGTCTCACCCCTCCACTTT
v_call: TRBV27
d_call: .
j_call: TRBJ1-6
clone_size: .

cdr3_aa: CASRLDAAGYHQPQHF
cdr3_nt: TGTGCAAGTCGCTTAGACGCGGCAGGGTATCATCAGCCCCAGCATTTT
v_call: TRBV12-2
d_call: .
j_call: TRBJ1-5
clone_size: .

cdr3_aa: CASSFGAGRYEQYF
cdr3_nt: TGTGCCAGCAGTTTTGGGGCGGGGAGATACGAGCAGTACTTC
v_call: TRBV27
d_call: .
j_call: TRBJ2-7
clone_size: .

cdr3_aa: CASSSGTSGQETQYF
cdr3_nt: TGTGCCAGCAGCTCCGGGACTAGCGGTCAAGAGACCCAGTACTTC
v_call: TRBV11-1
d_call: TRBD2
j_call: TRBJ2-5
clone_size: once

cdr3_aa: CASSLSQDEAFF
cdr3_nt: TGTGCCAGCAGCTTGAGTCAGGATGAAGCTTTCTTT
v_call: TRBV11-1
d_call: .
j_call: TRBJ1-1
clone_size: .

cdr3_aa: CASSVAQTETQYF
cdr3_nt: TGTGCCAGCAGCGTAGCACAAACAGAGACCCAGTACTTC
v_call: TRBV9
d_call: .
j_call: TRBJ2-5
clone_size: .

cdr3_aa: CATSVSGAHSYEQYF
cdr3_nt: TGTGCCACCAGTGTAAGCGGGGCCCACTCCTACGAGCAGTACTTC
v_call: TRBV24-1
d_call: TRBD2
j_call: TRBJ2-7
clone_size: once

cdr3_aa: CSASGPGQGSHEQYF
cdr3_nt: TGCAGTGCTAGTGGTCCGGGACAGGGATCCCACGAGCAGTACTTC
v_call: TRBV20-1
d_call: TRBD1
j_call: TRBJ2-7
clone_size: .

cdr3_aa: CASSLQGAKADTQYF
cdr3_nt: TGTGCCAGCAGCTTACAGGGGGCTAAGGCAGATACGCAGTATTTT
v_call: TRBV7-2
d_call: TRBD1
j_call: TRBJ2-3
clone_size: .

cdr3_aa: CASSSNTGSTEAFF
cdr3_nt: TGCGCCAGCAGCTCGAATACAGGGTCCACTGAAGCTTTCTTT
v_call: TRBV5-1
d_call: .
j_call: TRBJ1-1
clone_size: .

cdr3_aa: CASSLWGAGNTIYF
cdr3_nt: TGTGCCAGCAGCTTATGGGGAGCTGGAAACACCATATATTTT
v_call: TRBV5-4
d_call: .
j_call: TRBJ1-3
clone_size: .

cdr3_aa: CASSRNLAGVIYEQYF
cdr3_nt: TGTGCCAGCAGCCGAAATCTAGCGGGGGTAATATACGAGCAGTACTTC
v_call: TRBV27
d_call: TRBD2
j_call: TRBJ2-7
clone_size: .

cdr3_aa: CASSQAPSGRNTGELFF
cdr3_nt: TGTGCCAGCAGCCAAGCCCCTAGCGGGAGGAACACCGGGGAGCTGTTTTTT
v_call: TRBV6-4
d_call: TRBD2
j_call: TRBJ2-2
clone_size: .

cdr3_aa: CASSLGGDTEAFF
cdr3_nt: TGTGCCAGCAGTTTAGGGGGGGACACTGAAGCTTTCTTT
v_call: TRBV28
d_call: .
j_call: TRBJ1-1
clone_size: .

cdr3_aa: CASSYKRDITYNEQFF
cdr3_nt: TGTGCCAGCAGTTACAAGCGGGACATAACCTACAATGAGCAGTTCTTC
v_call: TRBV6-6
d_call: .
j_call: TRBJ2-1
clone_size: .

cdr3_aa: CASSSTQGARGYTF
cdr3_nt: TGTGCCAGCAGTTCAACCCAGGGGGCCCGGGGCTACACCTTC
v_call: TRBV27
d_call: TRBD1
j_call: TRBJ1-2
clone_size: .

cdr3_aa: CASSFNFRGYTF
cdr3_nt: TGTGCCAGCAGCTTTAATTTTCGTGGCTACACCTTC
v_call: TRBV7-8
d_call: .
j_call: TRBJ1-2
clone_size: .

cdr3_aa: CASSVDPRGSGNTIYF
cdr3_nt: TGTGCCAGCAGCGTAGACCCTCGGGGTTCTGGAAACACCATATATTTT
v_call: TRBV9
d_call: .
j_call: TRBJ1-3
clone_size: .

cdr3_aa: CASSLGRVWDNQPQHF
cdr3_nt: TGTGCCAGCAGTTTAGGCAGGGTGTGGGACAATCAGCCCCAGCATTTT
v_call: TRBV28
d_call: .
j_call: TRBJ1-5
clone_size: .

cdr3_aa: CASSLAGNSNQPQHF
cdr3_nt: TGTGCCAGCAGCTTGGCAGGTAATAGCAATCAGCCCCAGCATTTT
v_call: TRBV5-5
d_call: .
j_call: TRBJ1-5
clone_size: .

cdr3_aa: CASSSDRGRNEQFF
cdr3_nt: TGTGCCAGCAGCTCGGACAGGGGGAGGAATGAGCAGTTCTTC
v_call: TRBV7-3
d_call: TRBD1
j_call: TRBJ2-1
clone_size: .

cdr3_aa: CASSLLTGVPEAFF
cdr3_nt: TGTGCCAGCAGTTTACTGACAGGGGTACCTGAAGCTTTCTTT
v_call: TRBV27
d_call: TRBD1
j_call: TRBJ1-1
clone_size: .

cdr3_aa: CANTYRGYEQYF
cdr3_nt: TGCGCCAATACATACAGGGGCTACGAGCAGTACTTC
v_call: TRBV23-1
d_call: TRBD1
j_call: TRBJ2-7
clone_size: .

cdr3_aa: CASSERDRENYGYTF
cdr3_nt: TGTGCCAGCAGTGAGAGGGACAGGGAGAACTATGGCTACACCTTC
v_call: TRBV6-1
d_call: TRBD1
j_call: TRBJ1-2
clone_size: once

cdr3_aa: CSARDYNEQFF
cdr3_nt: TGCAGTGCTAGAGATTATAATGAGCAGTTCTTC
v_call: TRBV20-1
d_call: .
j_call: TRBJ2-1
clone_size: .

cdr3_aa: CASSPGQGREKLFF
cdr3_nt: TGTGCCAGCAGTCCGGGACAGGGTCGGGAAAAACTGTTTTTT
v_call: TRBV6-2/TRBV6-3
d_call: TRBD1
j_call: TRBJ1-4
clone_size: .

cdr3_aa: CATSSRQAGSYEQYF
cdr3_nt: TGTGCCACCAGCAGTCGTCAAGCGGGGTCCTACGAGCAGTACTTC
v_call: TRBV15
d_call: TRBD2
j_call: TRBJ2-7
clone_size: .

cdr3_aa: CASRDKSNYGYTF
cdr3_nt: TGTGCCAGCCGGGACAAATCTAACTATGGCTACACCTTC
v_call: TRBV7-9
d_call: .
j_call: TRBJ1-2
clone_size: .

cdr3_aa: CASSTPSDSEAFF
cdr3_nt: TGTGCCAGCAGTACACCCTCGGACAGTGAAGCTTTCTTT
v_call: TRBV28
d_call: .
j_call: TRBJ1-1
clone_size: .

cdr3_aa: CASSFQPGVGYTF
cdr3_nt: TGTGCCAGCAGCTTCCAACCAGGGGTCGGCTACACCTTC
v_call: TRBV11-2
d_call: .
j_call: TRBJ1-2
clone_size: .

cdr3_aa: CASSAQVGAPEAFF
cdr3_nt: TGTGCCAGTAGTGCCCAAGTGGGGGCCCCTGAAGCTTTCTTT
v_call: TRBV19
d_call: .
j_call: TRBJ1-1
clone_size: .

cdr3_aa: CASSGSEPITMDEQFF
cdr3_nt: TGTGCCAGCAGTGGCTCAGAACCCATTACAATGGATGAGCAGTTCTTC
v_call: TRBV2
d_call: .
j_call: TRBJ2-1
clone_size: .

cdr3_aa: CASSPQRGAMYEQYF
cdr3_nt: TGTGCCAGCAGTCCCCAGCGGGGGGCCATGTACGAGCAGTACTTC
v_call: TRBV6-2/TRBV6-3
d_call: TRBD2
j_call: TRBJ2-7
clone_size: .

cdr3_aa: CASSPGTVYGYTF
cdr3_nt: TGTGCCAGCTCACCAGGGACTGTCTATGGCTACACCTTC
v_call: TRBV18
d_call: .
j_call: TRBJ1-2
clone_size: .

cdr3_aa: CASSEGRLAGTFSGANVLTF
cdr3_nt: TGTGCCAGCAGTGAAGGAAGACTAGCGGGTACTTTCTCTGGGGCCAACGTCCTGACTTTC
v_call: TRBV6-1
d_call: TRBD2
j_call: TRBJ2-6
clone_size: once

cdr3_aa: CASSFYRAESSYEQYF
cdr3_nt: TGTGCCAGCAGCTTCTACAGAGCCGAAAGCTCCTACGAGCAGTACTTC
v_call: TRBV7-8
d_call: .
j_call: TRBJ2-7
clone_size: .

cdr3_aa: CASRLAGVGNEQFF
cdr3_nt: TGTGCCAGCAGATTAGCGGGAGTAGGCAATGAGCAGTTCTTC
v_call: TRBV6-5
d_call: TRBD2
j_call: TRBJ2-1
clone_size: .

cdr3_aa: CAWSSGTGGYEQYF
cdr3_nt: TGTGCCTGGAGCTCCGGGACAGGTGGATACGAGCAGTACTTC
v_call: TRBV30
d_call: TRBD1
j_call: TRBJ2-7
clone_size: .

cdr3_aa: CASSPGGSAEDF
cdr3_nt: TGTGCCAGCAGCCCTGGTGGATCTGCGGAGGACTTC
v_call: TRBV6-6
d_call: .
j_call: TRBJ2-7
clone_size: .

cdr3_aa: CASSTGALTGANVLTF
cdr3_nt: TGTGCCAGCAGCACAGGGGCGCTGACTGGGGCCAACGTCCTGACTTTC
v_call: TRBV28
d_call: TRBD1
j_call: TRBJ2-6
clone_size: once

cdr3_aa: CASSLSPEQYF
cdr3_nt: TGTGCCAGCAGCTTGAGTCCCGAGCAGTACTTC
v_call: TRBV7-9
d_call: .
j_call: TRBJ2-7
clone_size: once

cdr3_aa: CASSSSGNEQFF
cdr3_nt: TGTGCCAGCAGCTCTAGCGGAAATGAGCAGTTCTTC
v_call: TRBV5-4
d_call: TRBD2
j_call: TRBJ2-1
clone_size: .

cdr3_aa: CASSVGQGARGYTF
cdr3_nt: TGTGCCAGCAGCGTAGGCCAGGGGGCGCGCGGCTACACCTTC
v_call: TRBV9
d_call: TRBD1
j_call: TRBJ1-2
clone_size: .

cdr3_aa: CASSLAPGAPLGGGYTF
cdr3_nt: TGTGCCAGCAGCTTAGCCCCCGGGGCTCCATTGGGGGGTGGCTACACCTTC
v_call: TRBV7-2
d_call: .
j_call: TRBJ1-2
clone_size: .

cdr3_aa: CASSVLGGRTDTQYF
cdr3_nt: TGTGCCAGTAGTGTACTTGGGGGCCGCACAGATACGCAGTATTTT
v_call: TRBV19
d_call: .
j_call: TRBJ2-3
clone_size: .